These T cell receptor beta chains were read from a single sample in a study of blood T cell repertoires in COVID-19. Sequenced by immunoSEQ multiplex PCR; TCRdb stores in-frame clones only, minus some. This sample yields about 410,000 clones, of which approximately 91% are seen a single time; around 1.5% belongs to the top ten. Material for sequencing was peripheral blood. The receptors here all came from a woman between 35 and 50 years old with COVID-19, enrolled during active disease. Both conserved end residues are trimmed from each CDR3. The order of the fields is J gene, V gene, CDR3 protein.

>TRBJ2-1|TRBV9
ASSARGEQF
>TRBJ1-4|TRBV6-5
AAEGGNEKLF
>TRBJ2-5|TRBV7-2
ASSLVGLAGEETQY
>TRBJ2-7|TRBV12-5
ASGLVRGGTPGREYEQY
>TRBJ1-1|TRBV19
ATDPGGVTEAF
>TRBJ2-3|TRBV9
ASSQEKRRTDTQY
>TRBJ2-6|TRBV30
ACQSGTGFASGANVLT
>TRBJ1-1|TRBV6-6
ASSLQGARGEAF
>TRBJ2-4|TRBV15
ATRASRDRLAKNIQY
>TRBJ2-3|TRBV7-2
ASRLGGISTDTQY
>TRBJ1-6|TRBV19
ASTKSPFQGRGSPLH
>TRBJ2-1|TRBV19
AEISGPRPQQF
>TRBJ2-1|TRBV5-1
ASSLGQGWNEQF
>TRBJ2-1|TRBV19
ASSIPPGSSYNEQF
>TRBJ2-3|TRBV6-2/TRBV6-3
ASSYSSGEPDTQY
>TRBJ2-7|TRBV6-5
ASSFGTLGNSYEQY
>TRBJ2-6|TRBV30
AWAPGSGGSGANVLT
>TRBJ2-3|TRBV14
ASSQDRQGYRRDTQY
>TRBJ2-2|TRBV4-3
ASSPVTGELF
>TRBJ2-7|TRBV29-1
SVWTVYEQY
>TRBJ1-2|TRBV7-3
ASSQTDNYGYT
>TRBJ1-1|TRBV11-3
ASSLRDYTEAF
>TRBJ1-6|TRBV3-1/TRBV3-2
ASSRQGFLNSPLH
>TRBJ1-3|TRBV4-2
ASSQATTGYGNTIY
>TRBJ1-1|TRBV5-4
ASSLARVTGLGTEAF
>TRBJ1-2|TRBV6-2/TRBV6-3
ASSPDRVYGYT